Below, 29 T cell receptor beta chains from the same sample are listed, as sequenced in a study of T cells in Graves' hyperthyroidism and ophthalmopathy. The CDR3 regions of TCR beta were amplified from RNA transcripts. The HTBI primer set served for first-round RT-PCR of the TCR CDR3. TCRdb reprocessed the multiplex PCR reads with MiXCR, giving one entry per CDR3 protein. The sample shows roughly 800,000 distinct CDR3 sequences, 38% of them seen only once. Material for sequencing was blood. The receptors stem from a man aged 18 to 30 with Graves' hyperthyroidism.

The rearrangement links TRBV6-1 to TRBJ1-2; TRBD1 agrees at 10 bases. In germline, CDR1 is MNHNS, CDR2 SASEGT. The trim removed 8 bases at V and 0 bases at J, leaving 9 bases unmatched. The CDR3 is 16 amino acids. In nucleotides, the CDR3 is TGTGCCAGCGGCCGGGACAGGGGTACCGCTAACTATGGCTACACCTTC. Its translation is CASGRDRGTANYGYTF.

This clonotype turned up a few times. The CDR3 coding sequence is TGTGCCAGCAGCTTAGCCGGCAGGGGGCGGACTGAAGCTTTCTTT. Residues: CASSLAGRGRTEAFF. The chain uses TRBV13 and TRBJ1-1; 8 nucleotides line up with TRBD1. From germline, CDR1 is PRHDT and CDR2 FYEKMQ (reference sequence). This CDR3 has 15 residues. After removal of 1 base from V and 5 bases from J, the junction contained 6 bases not matched to a gene.

This clonotype has only a few counts. The chain has TRBV12-3 or TRBV12-4 and TRBJ1-1; TRBD1 aligns across 9 bases. The CDR3 length is 15 residues. V was pared by 3 bases and J by 1 base, with 3 bases of the junction left unmatched. CDR3 nucleotide sequence: TGTGCCAGCAGTTTCTCGGGACAGGGGAACACTGAAGCTTTCTTT. It translates to CASSFSGQGNTEAFF.

On this clonotype itself: The junction and the germline gene differ at one end; a read error may be behind it. The chain is built from TRBV7-9 and TRBJ1-5; perhaps TRBD1 as D (5 bases). The germline gives CDR1 SEHNR, CDR2 FQNEAQ (reference sequence). The CDR3 sequence is 15 residues long. The CDR3 DNA follows: TGCGCCAGCAGCGGCCGGGACTTCTACAATCAGCCCCAGCATTTT. Translated: CASSGRDFYNQPQHF.

As to this clonotype: As the CDR3 is not closed by the conserved phenylalanine or tryptophan, this likely results from a read error. No DNA is shown, since the ends of the CDR3 on it are uncertain; the CDR3 is the one TCRdb lists. The rearrangement links TRBV7-3 to TRBJ1-2; the table gives TRBD1 as D, unverified against the DNA. Germline V gene lookup returns CDR1 SGHTA and CDR2 FQGTGA. The CDR3 comprises 12 residues, both ends counted. CDR3 amino acids: CASSQAPYGCTS.

This clonotype was seen at least ten times. The chain links TRBV10-3 to TRBJ1-2; no clear D gene. This CDR3 region has 11 residues. V was trimmed by 8 bases and J by 4 bases, leaving 8 bases between them. Germline assignment: CDR1 ENHRY and CDR2 SYGVKD. CDR3 amino acids: CAIPDGYGYTF. CDR3 coding DNA: TGTGCCATCCCGGACGGCTATGGCTACACCTTC.

On this clonotype: In this CDR3 the conserved last residue, phenylalanine or tryptophan, is missing, so a read error is likely. The DNA is left out, because the CDR3 cannot be placed on it with certainty; the CDR3 is given as TCRdb lists it. CDR3: CSAEGGGAFA. The chain joins TRBV20-1 to TRBJ2-2. The CDR3 is made up of 10 amino acids, end residues included. Looked up from germline, CDR1 is DFQATT and CDR2 is SNEGSKA (reference sequence).

V and J are TRBV27 and TRBJ1-2, with 9 bases matching TRBD1. V shed 8 bases and J 8 bases; nucleotides not matched to a gene: 6. This CDR3 contains 12 residues. Germline values: CDR1 MNHEY, CDR2 SMNVEV (reference sequence). CDR3 sequence (DNA): TGTGCCAGCGGATCCGGGACAGGGGGCTACACCTTC. It is translated as CASGSGTGGYTF.

The chain is built from TRBV20-1 and TRBJ1-4, with 8 bases lining up with TRBD1. From germline, CDR1 is DFQATT and CDR2 SNEGSKA (reference sequence). Trimming at V came to 5 bases and at J to 7 bases, leaving 12 bases not matched to a gene. The CDR3 has 15 amino acids. In DNA, the CDR3 is TGCAGTGCTGGCTACAGGGGGAACGTTCTTGAAAAACTGTTTTTT. It encodes CSAGYRGNVLEKLFF.

The chain has TRBV19 and TRBJ1-1; D may be TRBD1 (5 bases). The CDR3 covers 13 residues. The germline V gene has CDR1 LNHDA and CDR2 SQIVND (reference sequence). V was shortened by 3 bases and J by 8 bases, with 13 bases between the two germline ends. CDR3: CASSMGLASEAFF. The CDR3 nucleotides are TGTGCCAGTAGTATGGGACTGGCTTCAGAAGCTTTCTTT.

This clonotype was observed a few times. V gene TRBV6-6 combines with J gene TRBJ1-6; D gene unclear. Per germline, CDR1 MNHNY and CDR2 SVGAGI (reference sequence). V was clipped by 5 bases and J by 8 bases, with 19 bases between them. This CDR3 region has 16 residues. In nucleotides, the CDR3 is TGTGCCAGCAGTGAATATTGGGCCACAAAGGATTCACCCCTCCACTTT. Amino acids: CASSEYWATKDSPLHF.

The chain recombines TRBV5-1 with TRBJ2-6, with D maybe TRBD1 (6 bases). Trimming left V 2 bases short and J 2 bases short, with 11 bases between. Germline V gene lookup returns CDR1 SGHRS and CDR2 YFSETQ. CDR3 length: 16 amino acids. For the CDR3, the DNA is TGCGCCAGCAGCTTCTACAGGGCGCCTGGGGCCAACGTCCTGACTTTC. It is translated as CASSFYRAPGANVLTF.

The count of this clonotype is one. This chain joins TRBV5-1 and TRBJ2-5, with 9 positions matching TRBD1. The J segment lost 4 bases and the V segment lost 7 bases, leaving 8 bases of the junction unmatched. The CDR3 runs 14 residues. Germline V CDR1 and CDR2: SGHRS, YFSETQ. Here the CDR3 DNA reads TGCGCCAGCCGAACAGGGGGCATGCTAGAGACCCAGTACTTC. Protein: CASRTGGMLETQYF. The full variable domain, rest sourced from reference TRBV5-1 and TRBJ2-5, is KAGVTQTPRYLIKTRGQQVTLSCSPISGHRSVSWYQQTPGQGLQFLFEYFSETQRNKGNFPGRFSGRQFSNSRSEMNVSTLELGDSALYLCASRTGGMLETQYFGPGTRLLVL.

This clonotype has just a few counts. CDR3 DNA: TGTGCCAGCAGTCACGAAAGGGGCACTGAAGCTTTCTTT. Amino acid sequence: CASSHERGTEAFF. The gene calls are TRBV27 and TRBJ1-1; maybe TRBD1 (5 bases). The CDR3 runs to 13 residues. The germline V gene has CDR1 MNHEY and CDR2 SMNVEV (reference sequence). V lost 5 bases, J lost 4 bases, and 11 bases lay in between.

This clonotype was recorded once. V usage is TRBV2 and J usage is TRBJ1-1; 7 nucleotides align to TRBD1. With V trimmed by 4 bases and J by 0 bases, 8 bases remained unmatched. From germline, CDR1 is SNHLY and CDR2 FYNNEI. The CDR3 has 16 residues. CDR3 DNA sequence: TGTGCCAGCAGTGCCAGTAGGGGACAGCTGAACACTGAAGCTTTCTTT. Its protein is CASSASRGQLNTEAFF.

This chain uses TRBV5-1 with TRBJ2-3; TRBD1 is a possible D gene (5 bases). Trimming left V 2 bases short and J 4 bases short, with 14 bases between. From germline, CDR1 is SGHRS and CDR2 YFSETQ. This CDR3 spans 15 amino acids. The CDR3 nucleotides read TGCGCCAGCAGCTTAACAGGAGATGGCCCAGATACGCAGTATTTT. This codes for CASSLTGDGPDTQYF.

The sample holds a few counts of this clonotype. The chain employs TRBV12-3 or TRBV12-4 and TRBJ2-7, with 7 positions matching TRBD1. The CDR3 has 14 amino acids. Trimming took 4 bases from V and 3 from J; bases not matched to a gene: 6. In DNA, the CDR3 is TGTGCCAGCAGTTATGGACAGGCCGTCTACGAGCAGTACTTC. This encodes CASSYGQAVYEQYF.

The sample holds many counts of this clonotype. The CDR3 DNA reads TGTGCCAGCAGTTCGGACTGGGTGAGCTCCTACGAGCAGTACTTC. Protein: CASSSDWVSSYEQYF. This chain uses TRBV2 with TRBJ2-7, with a possible D match to TRBD2 (5 bases). Germline CDR1 and CDR2: SNHLY and FYNNEI. V was shortened by 5 bases and J by 0 bases, with 14 bases between the two germline ends. The CDR3 runs 15 residues.

The V gene is TRBV25-1, the J gene TRBJ2-7; 7 positions match TRBD1. This CDR3 is 15 amino acids long. The J segment lost 3 bases and the V segment lost 6 bases, leaving 11 bases of the junction unmatched. In germline, CDR1 is MGHDK, CDR2 SYGVNS. The chain's CDR3 is CASRDMVAGGYEQYF. CDR3 sequence (DNA): TGTGCCAGCAGAGATATGGTGGCAGGGGGCTACGAGCAGTACTTC.

The chain couples TRBV10-3 to TRBJ1-2; 8 nucleotides agree with TRBD1. CDR1 and CDR2 (germline): ENHRY, SYGVKD. Trimming removed 2 bases from V and 7 bases from J; junction bases left unmatched: 3. The CDR3 totals 13 residues. The CDR3 is CAISEDRGSGYTF. The DNA of the CDR3 is TGTGCCATCAGTGAGGACAGGGGAAGTGGCTACACCTTC.

This clonotype came up many times. The chain links TRBV20-1 to TRBJ1-2; no reliable D call. Germline V lookup: CDR1 DFQATT, CDR2 SNEGSKA (reference sequence). The CDR3 loop spans 13 amino acids. V gave up 2 bases and J gave up 3 bases, with 10 bases separating them. As DNA, the CDR3 is TGCAGTGCTAGATCTGCAGAAGACTATGGCTACACCTTC. Amino acids: CSARSAEDYGYTF.

The V gene is TRBV2, the J gene TRBJ1-6; D gene uncertain. The CDR3 contains 14 residues. The V end lost 5 bases, the J end lost 5 bases, and 10 bases lay between the germline ends. Germline loops: CDR1 SNHLY, CDR2 FYNNEI. DNA for the CDR3: TGTGCCAGCAGTTACTCTCCGGATAATTCACCCCTCCACTTT. Protein sequence: CASSYSPDNSPLHF. Full variable domain (outside the CDR3, taken from reference TRBV2 and TRBJ1-6): EPEVTQTPSHQVTQMGQEVILRCVPISNHLYFYWYRQILGQKVEFLVSFYNNEISEKSEIFDDQFSVERPDGSNFTLKIRSTKLEDSAMYFCASSYSPDNSPLHFGNGTRLTVT.

In its sample, this clonotype was seen many times. The rearrangement links TRBV2 to TRBJ2-5; 12 bases are a match to TRBD2. With V trimmed by 8 bases and J by 4 bases, 8 bases remained unmatched. Germline CDR1 reads SNHLY; CDR2 reads FYNNEI. The length of the CDR3 is 15 residues. The CDR3 region is CASGLAGGQGETQYF. In DNA, the CDR3 is TGTGCCAGCGGGCTAGCGGGAGGGCAGGGAGAGACCCAGTACTTC.

The sample holds many counts of this clonotype. The V and J genes are TRBV29-1 and TRBJ1-1; D may be TRBD1 (5 bases). This CDR3 comprises 15 residues. V gave up 0 bases and J gave up 6 bases, with 17 bases separating them. CDR1 and CDR2 from the germline V gene are SQVTM and ANQGSEA. DNA of the CDR3: TGCAGCGTTGAAGATCCGGGGGGAGGTTCAGCTGAAGCTTTCTTT. Translated: CSVEDPGGGSAEAFF.

This rearrangement joins TRBV29-1 to TRBJ2-7, with 11 bases lining up with TRBD2. The germline CDR1 and CDR2 sequences are SQVTM and ANQGSEA. With V trimmed by 6 bases and J by 5 bases, 9 bases remained unmatched. The CDR3 consists of 14 residues. The CDR3 reads CSVEGLADLNEQYF. The CDR3 coding sequence is TGCAGCGTGGAGGGACTAGCGGACTTGAACGAGCAGTACTTC.

This clonotype occurred many times. V and J are TRBV7-8 and TRBJ1-5; D is possibly TRBD1 (5 bases). The CDR3 is 14 residues long. With 2 bases removed from V and 5 bases from J, the gap between germline ends came to 10 bases. The V gene's germline CDR1 is SGHVS and CDR2 FQNEAQ. The CDR3: CASSLRDPHQPQHF. In nucleotides, the CDR3 is TGTGCCAGCAGCTTACGGGACCCTCATCAGCCCCAGCATTTT.

J is TRBJ2-5 and V is TRBV7-2; 10 nucleotides line up with TRBD1. Trimming removed 3 bases from V and 2 bases from J; junction bases left unmatched: 3. Germline lookup yields CDR1 SGHTA and CDR2 FQGNSA. This CDR3 spans 15 amino acids. The CDR3 is CASSFGTGDQETQYF. CDR3 DNA sequence: TGTGCCAGCAGCTTCGGGACAGGGGATCAAGAGACCCAGTACTTC.

At least ten counts were recorded for this clonotype. The chain is built from TRBV9 and TRBJ2-7; 7 nucleotides agree with TRBD2. The ends lost 2 bases at V and 5 bases at J; junction bases unmatched: 7. This CDR3 is 14 amino acids long. Germline CDR1 SGDLS, CDR2 YYNGEE. The CDR3 loop reads CASSVDGRNDEQYF. CDR3 nucleotide sequence: TGTGCCAGCAGCGTCGACGGGAGGAATGACGAGCAGTACTTC.

This chain joins TRBV4-1 and TRBJ2-7; TRBD2 matches 7 bases. The germline gives CDR1 MGHRA, CDR2 YSYEKL. The CDR3 is made up of 16 amino acids. V dropped 0 bases and J dropped 8; count of bases not matched to a gene: 13. CDR3 DNA: TGCGCCAGCAGCCAAGACCGACTAGCCGACTTGAAGCAGCAGTACTTC. Its translation is CASSQDRLADLKQQYF.